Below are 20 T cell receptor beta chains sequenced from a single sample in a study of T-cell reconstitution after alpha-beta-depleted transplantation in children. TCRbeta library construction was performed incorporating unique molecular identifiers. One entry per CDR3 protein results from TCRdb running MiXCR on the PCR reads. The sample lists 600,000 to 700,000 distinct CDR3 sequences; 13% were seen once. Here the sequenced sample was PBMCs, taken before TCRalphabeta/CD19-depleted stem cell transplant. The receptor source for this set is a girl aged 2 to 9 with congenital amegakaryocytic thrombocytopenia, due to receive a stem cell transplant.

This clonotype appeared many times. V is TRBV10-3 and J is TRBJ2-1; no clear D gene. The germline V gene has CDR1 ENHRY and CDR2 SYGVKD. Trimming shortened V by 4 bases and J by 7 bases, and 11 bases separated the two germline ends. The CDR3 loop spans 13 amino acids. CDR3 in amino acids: CAISGAVPNEQFF. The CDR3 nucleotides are TGTGCCATCAGTGGGGCGGTGCCTAATGAGCAGTTCTTC.

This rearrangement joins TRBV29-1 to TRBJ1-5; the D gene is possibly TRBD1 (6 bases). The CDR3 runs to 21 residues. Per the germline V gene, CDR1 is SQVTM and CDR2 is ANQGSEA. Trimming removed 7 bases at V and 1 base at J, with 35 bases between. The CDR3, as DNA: TGCAGCGCCCGAACCCCCTACAGGGTCCCAGATTATCGATGGAGCAATCAGCCCCAGCATTTT. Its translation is CSARTPYRVPDYRWSNQPQHF. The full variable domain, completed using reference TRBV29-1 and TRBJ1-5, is SAVISQKPSRDICQRGTSLTIQCQVDSQVTMMFWYRQQPGQSLTLIATANQGSEATYESGFVIDKFPISRPNLTFSTLTVSNMSPEDSSIYLCSARTPYRVPDYRWSNQPQHFGDGTRLSIL.

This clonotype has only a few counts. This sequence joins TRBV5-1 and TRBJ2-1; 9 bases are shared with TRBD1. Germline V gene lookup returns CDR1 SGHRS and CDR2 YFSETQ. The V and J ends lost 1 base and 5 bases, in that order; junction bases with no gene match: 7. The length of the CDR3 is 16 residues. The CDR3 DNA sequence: TGCGCCAGCAGCTTGCGTTTGGGACAGGGAAACAATGAGCAGTTCTTC. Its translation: CASSLRLGQGNNEQFF.

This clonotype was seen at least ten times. The CDR3 loop is CASSYPKANTNTGELFF. CDR3 in DNA: TGTGCCAGCAGTTACCCCAAGGCTAATACGAACACCGGGGAGCTGTTTTTT. The chain uses TRBV6-5 and TRBJ2-2, with D hard to call. This CDR3 is built from 17 residues. Germline V gives CDR1 MNHEY, CDR2 SVGAGI. V was clipped by 2 bases and J by 0 bases, with 13 bases between them.

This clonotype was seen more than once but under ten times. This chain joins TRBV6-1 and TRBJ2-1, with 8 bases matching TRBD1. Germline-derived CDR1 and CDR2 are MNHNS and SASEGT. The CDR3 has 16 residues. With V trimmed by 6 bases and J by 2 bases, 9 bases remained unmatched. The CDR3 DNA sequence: TGTGCCAGCAGGTCACAGGGGGGAGCTCCCTACAATGAGCAGTTCTTC. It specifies CASRSQGGAPYNEQFF.

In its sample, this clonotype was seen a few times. The CDR3 reads CASSSDPGQRPGGELFF. CDR3 bases: TGTGCCAGCAGCTCAGATCCGGGACAGCGCCCGGGCGGGGAGCTGTTTTTT. The chain employs TRBV7-9 and TRBJ2-2; 7 bases are a match to TRBD1. Trimming removed 4 bases from V and 7 bases from J; junction bases left unmatched: 15. CDR3 length equals 17 residues. CDR1 and CDR2 (germline): SEHNR, FQNEAQ (reference sequence).

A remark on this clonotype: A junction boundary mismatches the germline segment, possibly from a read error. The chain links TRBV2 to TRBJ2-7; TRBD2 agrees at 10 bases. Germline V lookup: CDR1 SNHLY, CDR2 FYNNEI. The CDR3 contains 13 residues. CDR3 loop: CASSDGLAERNHF. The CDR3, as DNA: TGTGCCAGCAGTGACGGACTAGCGGAGAGAAACCACTTC.

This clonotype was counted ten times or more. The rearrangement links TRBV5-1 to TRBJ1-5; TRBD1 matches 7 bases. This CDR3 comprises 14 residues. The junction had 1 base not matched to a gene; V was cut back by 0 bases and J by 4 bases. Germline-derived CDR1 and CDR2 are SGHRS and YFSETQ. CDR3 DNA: TGCGCCAGCAGCTTGGGGGACAGAAATCAGCCCCAGCATTTT. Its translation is CASSLGDRNQPQHF.

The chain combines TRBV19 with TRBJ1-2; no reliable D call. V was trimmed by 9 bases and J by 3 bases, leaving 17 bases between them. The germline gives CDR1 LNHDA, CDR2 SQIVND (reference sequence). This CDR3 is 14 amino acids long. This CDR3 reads CASLGRPRDYGYTF. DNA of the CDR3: TGTGCCAGCCTTGGACGGCCCAGAGACTATGGCTACACCTTC.

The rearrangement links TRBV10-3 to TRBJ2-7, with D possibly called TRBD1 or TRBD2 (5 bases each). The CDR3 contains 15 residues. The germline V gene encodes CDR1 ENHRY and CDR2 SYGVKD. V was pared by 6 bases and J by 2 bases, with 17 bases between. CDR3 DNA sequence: TGTGCCATCAGCCTAGTTGGGGACCTAACCTACGAGCAGTACTTC. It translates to CAISLVGDLTYEQYF.

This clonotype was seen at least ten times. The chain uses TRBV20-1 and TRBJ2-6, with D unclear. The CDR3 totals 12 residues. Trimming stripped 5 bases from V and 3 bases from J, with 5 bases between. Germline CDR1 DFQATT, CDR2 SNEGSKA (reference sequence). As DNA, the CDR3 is TGCAGTGCTTGGGTTGGGGCCAACGTCCTGACTTTC. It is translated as CSAWVGANVLTF.

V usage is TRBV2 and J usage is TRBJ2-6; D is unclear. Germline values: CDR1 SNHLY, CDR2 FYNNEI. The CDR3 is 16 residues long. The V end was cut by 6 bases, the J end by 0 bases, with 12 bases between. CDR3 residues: CASRVDTTSGANVLTF. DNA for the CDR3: TGTGCCAGCAGGGTAGACACAACCTCTGGGGCCAACGTCCTGACTTTC.

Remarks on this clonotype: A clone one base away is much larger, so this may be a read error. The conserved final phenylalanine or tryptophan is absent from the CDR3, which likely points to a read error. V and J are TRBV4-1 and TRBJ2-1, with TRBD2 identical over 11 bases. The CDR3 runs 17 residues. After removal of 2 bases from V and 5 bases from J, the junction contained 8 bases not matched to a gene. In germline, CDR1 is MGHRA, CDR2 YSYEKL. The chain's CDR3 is CASSQFGSGRDNNEQFS. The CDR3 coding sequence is TGCGCCAGCAGCCAATTTGGTAGCGGGAGGGACAACAATGAGCAGTTCTCC.

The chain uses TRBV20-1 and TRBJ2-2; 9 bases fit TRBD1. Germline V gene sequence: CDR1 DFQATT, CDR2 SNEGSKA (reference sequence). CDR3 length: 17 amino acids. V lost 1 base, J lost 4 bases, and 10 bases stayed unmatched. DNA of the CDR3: TGCAGTGCTAGAGCCTCCACCGGGACAGGGTTCACCGGGGAGCTGTTTTTT. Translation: CSARASTGTGFTGELFF.

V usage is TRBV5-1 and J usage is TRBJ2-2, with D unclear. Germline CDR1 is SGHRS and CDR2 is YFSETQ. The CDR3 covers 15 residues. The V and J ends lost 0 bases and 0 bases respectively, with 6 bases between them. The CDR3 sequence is CASSLGVANTGELFF. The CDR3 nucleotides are TGCGCCAGCAGCTTGGGTGTAGCGAACACCGGGGAGCTGTTTTTT.

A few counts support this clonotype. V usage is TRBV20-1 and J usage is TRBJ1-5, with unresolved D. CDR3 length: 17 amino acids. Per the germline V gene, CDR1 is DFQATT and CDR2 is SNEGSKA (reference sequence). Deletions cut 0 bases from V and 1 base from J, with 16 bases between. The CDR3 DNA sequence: TGCAGTGCTAGAGATAAGTTACGGGGAGGAAGCAATCAGCCCCAGCATTTT. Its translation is CSARDKLRGGSNQPQHF.

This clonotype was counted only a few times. This chain's CDR3 is CASGLVLAGTANEKLFF. CDR3 bases: TGTGCTAGTGGTTTGGTCCTTGCCGGGACAGCGAATGAAAAACTGTTTTTT. This chain connects TRBV12-5 to TRBJ1-4; 7 nucleotides line up with TRBD1. This CDR3 spans 17 amino acids. V lost 0 bases, J lost 5 bases, and 9 bases stayed unmatched. Germline V gene lookup returns CDR1 LGHNT and CDR2 FRNRAP.

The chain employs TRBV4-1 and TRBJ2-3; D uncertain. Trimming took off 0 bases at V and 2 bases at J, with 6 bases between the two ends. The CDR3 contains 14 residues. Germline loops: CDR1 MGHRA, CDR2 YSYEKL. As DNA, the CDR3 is TGCGCCAGCAGCCAAGATCAGTACACAGATACGCAGTATTTT. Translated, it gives CASSQDQYTDTQYF.

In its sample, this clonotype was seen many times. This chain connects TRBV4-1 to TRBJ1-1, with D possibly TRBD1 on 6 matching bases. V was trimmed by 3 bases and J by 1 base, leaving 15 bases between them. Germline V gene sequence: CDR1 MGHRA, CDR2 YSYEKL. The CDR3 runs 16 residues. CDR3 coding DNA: TGCGCCAGCAGCCACAGAGGCAGGGGACCGAACACTGAAGCTTTCTTT. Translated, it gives CASSHRGRGPNTEAFF.

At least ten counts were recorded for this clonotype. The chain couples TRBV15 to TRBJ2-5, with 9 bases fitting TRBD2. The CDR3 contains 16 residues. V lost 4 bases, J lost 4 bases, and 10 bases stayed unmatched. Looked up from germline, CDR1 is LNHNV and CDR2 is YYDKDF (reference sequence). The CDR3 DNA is TGTGCCACCAGCATCCATCGAACTAGCGGGTCAGAGACCCAGTACTTC. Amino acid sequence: CATSIHRTSGSETQYF.